This passage covers 28 T cell receptor beta chains from one sample sequenced in a study of OX40 agonist ivuxolimab in advanced cancers. The assay was immunoSEQ multiplex PCR, and TCRdb's table has in-frame clones only and misses some. The sample includes over 65,000 clones, around 85% seen only once; the top ten take 2%. Sequenced here: CD4+ or CD8+ T cells sorted from blood, sampled in a trial of the OX40 agonist ivuxolimab. The source of these receptors is an adult with an advanced solid tumor such as melanoma, head and neck, liver or kidney cancer.

This CDR3 is CASSQDQASEQFF. The CDR3 DNA reads TGTGCCAGCAGCCAAGACCAAGCGAGTGAGCAGTTCTTC. The chain is built from TRBV14 and TRBJ2-1; D remains ambiguous. The length of the CDR3 is 13 residues. CDR1 and CDR2 (germline): SGHDN, FVKESK. Trimming took 0 bases from V and 9 from J, leaving 9 bases between them.

This clone was seen only a few times. The chain joins TRBV14 to TRBJ1-1; 8 bases align to TRBD1. The CDR3 length is 16 residues. Trimming removed 11 bases from V and 0 bases from J; junction bases left unmatched: 14. Germline CDR1 SGHDN, CDR2 FVKESK. DNA for the CDR3: TGTGCCTGGATTCCGGGACAGGCGCTTCTGAACACTGAAGCTTTCTTT. Translating gives CAWIPGQALLNTEAFF.

The V gene is TRBV27, the J gene TRBJ1-6; D perhaps matches TRBD1 (6 bases). The germline V and J ends were trimmed by 6 bases and 9 bases, with 15 bases remaining between them. Germline loops: CDR1 MNHEY, CDR2 SMNVEV (reference sequence). CDR3 length equals 14 residues. The CDR3 protein is CASSQVGASSPLHF. CDR3 bases: TGTGCCAGCAGCCAGGTGGGGGCCAGTTCACCCCTCCACTTT.

This chain joins TRBV5-5 and TRBJ2-1, with 7 nucleotides matching TRBD2. The CDR3 has 17 residues. The V gene end was trimmed by 0 bases and the J gene end by 0 bases; junction bases not matched to a gene: 6. From germline, CDR1 is SGHKS and CDR2 YYEKEE (reference sequence). CDR3 protein: CASSLDSGRGSYNEQFF. The DNA for the CDR3 is TGTGCCAGCAGCTTGGATAGCGGGCGCGGCTCCTACAATGAGCAGTTCTTC.

V gene TRBV7-2 combines with J gene TRBJ2-2; D remains ambiguous. Germline V gives CDR1 SGHTA, CDR2 FQGNSA. This CDR3 has 13 amino acids. V was shortened by 4 bases and J by 6 bases, with 9 bases between the two germline ends. The CDR3 coding sequence is TGTGCCAGCAGCTCCCAAATGGCCGGGGAGCTGTTTTTT. This gives the protein CASSSQMAGELFF. The whole variable domain, remainder taken from reference TRBV7-2 and TRBJ2-2, is GAGVSQSPSNKVTEKGKDVELRCDPISGHTALYWYRQSLGQGLEFLIYFQGNSAPDKSGLPSDRFSAERTGGSVSTLTIQRTQQEDSAVYLCASSSQMAGELFFGEGSRLTVL.

This chain links TRBV19 with TRBJ1-1; TRBD1 agrees at 9 bases. The junction had 6 bases not matched to a gene; V was cut back by 5 bases and J by 8 bases. Germline-derived CDR1 and CDR2 are LNHDA and SQIVND (reference sequence). The length of the CDR3 is 13 residues. CDR3 nucleotide sequence: TGTGCCAGTAGTCCGGACAGGGGTACCGAAGCTTTCTTT. This codes for CASSPDRGTEAFF. Using reference TRBV19 and TRBJ1-1 for the parts outside the CDR3, the full variable domain is DGGITQSPKYLFRKEGQNVTLSCEQNLNHDAMYWYRQDPGQGLRLIYYSQIVNDFQKGDIAEGYSVSREKKESFPLTVTSAQKNPTAFYLCASSPDRGTEAFFGQGTRLTVV.

This clone turned up a few times. This chain joins TRBV18 and TRBJ2-7, with D hard to call. The germline V gene has CDR1 KGHSH and CDR2 LQKENI. The CDR3 loop spans 12 amino acids. The V gene lost 6 bases and the J gene lost 4 bases, with 10 bases spanning the gap. CDR3 residues: CASSTDLYEQYF. CDR3 in DNA: TGTGCCAGCTCCACCGACTTGTACGAGCAGTACTTC.

This chain joins TRBV4-3 and TRBJ1-5; D is perhaps TRBD1 (5 bases). The germline V gene encodes CDR1 LGHNA and CDR2 YSLEER. V lost 1 base to trimming and J lost 0 bases, with 13 bases between them. The CDR3 totals 17 residues. CDR3 sequence (DNA): TGCGCCAGCAGCCAAGGTGGGGCCGATTATAGCAATCAGCCCCAGCATTTT. This sequence encodes CASSQGGADYSNQPQHF.

This sequence joins TRBV6-5 and TRBJ1-1; D remains ambiguous. Germline CDR1 MNHEY, CDR2 SVGAGI. The germline V and J ends were trimmed by 1 base and 3 bases, with 9 bases remaining between them. This CDR3 has 14 residues. CDR3 residues: CASSYFGEDTEAFF. The CDR3 DNA reads TGTGCCAGCAGTTACTTCGGGGAGGACACTGAAGCTTTCTTT.

This clone was recorded once. DNA of the CDR3: TGTGCCAGCAGCTTGGGACTTTCAGCCCGGGAGCTGTTTTTT. Protein product: CASSLGLSARELFF. V is TRBV5-6 and J is TRBJ2-2; no clear D. Germline CDR1 reads SGHDT; CDR2 reads YYEEEE. The CDR3 has 14 amino acids. V was trimmed by 0 bases and J by 9 bases, leaving 12 bases between them.

This chain links TRBV5-1 with TRBJ2-6; 10 bases align to TRBD1. J lost 4 bases, V lost 4 bases, and 11 bases had no gene match. Germline CDR1 and CDR2: SGHRS and YFSETQ. The length of the CDR3 is 18 residues. The CDR3, as DNA: TGCGCCAGCAGCGGAGCCGGGACAGGGGTTGCCGGGGCCAACGTCCTGACTTTC. This codes for CASSGAGTGVAGANVLTF.

This chain uses TRBV19 with TRBJ1-4, with 7 nucleotides matching TRBD1. The CDR3 consists of 15 residues. Germline assignment: CDR1 LNHDA and CDR2 SQIVND (reference sequence). Trimming at V came to 3 bases and at J to 8 bases, leaving 9 bases not matched to a gene. CDR3 nucleotides: TGTGCCAGTAGTATGTATGGACAGGTGGGAGAAAAACTGTTTTTT. Protein product: CASSMYGQVGEKLFF.

The V gene is TRBV5-1, the J gene TRBJ2-1; D is uncertain. The CDR3 is 17 residues long. Germline values: CDR1 SGHRS, CDR2 YFSETQ. Trimming cost V 0 bases and J 7 bases, with 20 bases left between them. CDR3 in amino acids: CASSLDVGSPSANEQFF. As DNA, the CDR3 is TGCGCCAGCAGCTTGGATGTTGGGTCCCCCTCGGCGAATGAGCAGTTCTTC.

The rearrangement joins TRBV11-2 to TRBJ2-1; TRBD1 matches 10 bases. With V trimmed by 5 bases and J by 4 bases, 11 bases remained unmatched. CDR3 length: 17 amino acids. CDR1 and CDR2 from the germline V gene are SGHAT and FQNNGV. CDR3 residues: CASSPRFGTGDYNEQFF. Here the CDR3 DNA reads TGTGCCAGCAGCCCCCGGTTTGGGACAGGGGATTACAATGAGCAGTTCTTC.

The chain joins TRBV2 to TRBJ2-3, with unresolved D. The CDR3 has 14 amino acids. Germline CDR1 SNHLY, CDR2 FYNNEI. The V and J ends lost 6 bases and 5 bases respectively, with 15 bases between them. CDR3 residues: CASSQEVLRDTQYF. The DNA for the CDR3 is TGTGCCAGCAGCCAAGAGGTCCTCCGAGATACGCAGTATTTT.

This clone was seen just once. The rearrangement links TRBV30 to TRBJ2-5; TRBD1 aligns across 12 bases. There are 15 residues in the CDR3. J gave up 5 bases and V 3 bases, and 7 bases lay outside the gene matches. Per germline, CDR1 GTSNPN and CDR2 SVGIG (reference sequence). This chain's CDR3 is CAWRRGTGGLETQYF. CDR3 coding DNA: TGTGCCTGGAGACGCGGGACAGGGGGCCTGGAGACCCAGTACTTC.

The J gene is TRBJ2-1, the V gene TRBV5-4, with TRBD2 matching 7 bases. Germline V CDR1 and CDR2: SGHNT, YYREEE (reference sequence). Trimming took 0 bases from V and 2 from J; bases not matched to a gene: 11. There are 18 residues in the CDR3. The CDR3 is CASSLERGGSLPYNEQFF. DNA for the CDR3: TGTGCCAGCAGCTTGGAGCGGGGCGGCTCCCTCCCCTACAATGAGCAGTTCTTC.

The chain recombines TRBV5-1 with TRBJ2-6; 7 bases line up with TRBD1. Germline trimming cut 3 bases from V and 0 bases from J; bases unmatched to any gene: 6. Germline lookup yields CDR1 SGHRS and CDR2 YFSETQ. This CDR3 has 17 residues. The CDR3 protein is CASSSGTAYSGANVLTF. DNA of the CDR3: TGCGCCAGCAGCTCCGGGACAGCCTACTCTGGGGCCAACGTCCTGACTTTC.

This clone has only one observation. This chain connects TRBV7-2 to TRBJ1-2; D possibly corresponds to TRBD1 (5 bases). CDR1 is SGHTA and CDR2 is FQGNSA in the germline V gene. Deletions cut 1 base from V and 4 bases from J, with 16 bases between. The CDR3 length is 16 residues. The CDR3 is CASSLEARALGYGYTF. DNA of the CDR3: TGTGCCAGCAGCTTAGAAGCCAGGGCACTCGGCTATGGCTACACCTTC.

The J gene is TRBJ1-1, the V gene TRBV5-4; D is possibly TRBD1 (5 bases). V lost 0 bases to trimming and J lost 10 bases, with 19 bases between them. This CDR3 is 15 amino acids long. CDR1 is SGHNT, CDR2 YYREEE, per germline (reference sequence). The CDR3 here is CASSLVGDALGGAFF. The CDR3, as DNA: TGTGCCAGCAGCTTGGTTGGGGACGCCCTAGGTGGAGCTTTCTTT.

The chain couples TRBV28 to TRBJ1-1; no firm D call. The CDR3 has 11 amino acids. Germline V gives CDR1 MDHEN, CDR2 SYDVKM. V lost 4 bases and J lost 8, with 8 bases in between. The CDR3 DNA is TGTGCCAGCAGTTACAGAGCCGAAGCTTTCTTT. Translating gives CASSYRAEAFF. Drawing the rest from reference TRBV28 and TRBJ1-1, the complete variable domain is DVKVTQSSRYLVKRTGEKVFLECVQDMDHENMFWYRQDPGLGLRLIYFSYDVKMKEKGDIPEGYSVSREKKERFSLILESASTNQTSMYLCASSYRAEAFFGQGTRLTVV.

The J gene is TRBJ2-1, the V gene TRBV7-2; 13 bases map to TRBD2. This CDR3 has 16 amino acids. V lost 5 bases and J lost 8; bases outside the gene matches: 9. The V gene's germline CDR1 is SGHTA and CDR2 FQGNSA. The CDR3 loop reads CASSPGTSGAFDEQFF. The CDR3 coding sequence is TGTGCCAGCAGCCCCGGGACTAGCGGGGCTTTCGATGAGCAGTTCTTC.

The rearrangement links TRBV29-1 to TRBJ2-3, with D unresolved. Between the trimmed V and J ends, which lost 1 base and 4 bases, there was a span of 6 bases. This CDR3 is built from 12 residues. CDR1 SQVTM and CDR2 ANQGSEA come from the germline V gene. CDR3 amino acids: CSVEALADTQYF. In DNA, the CDR3 is TGCAGCGTTGAAGCCTTAGCAGATACGCAGTATTTT.

The V gene is TRBV11-2, the J gene TRBJ1-6; D gene ambiguous. This CDR3 has 14 amino acids. The germline V gene has CDR1 SGHAT and CDR2 FQNNGV. V was clipped by 3 bases and J by 4 bases, with 7 bases between them. CDR3 region: CASSFSVYNSPLHF. CDR3 nucleotide sequence: TGTGCCAGCAGCTTCTCGGTTTATAATTCACCCCTCCACTTT.

The chain combines TRBV11-3 with TRBJ1-2; D gene ambiguous. The germline gives CDR1 SGHNT, CDR2 YENEEA. The CDR3 spans 14 residues. The ends were cut back, 6 bases at V and 3 bases at J, with 14 bases in the middle. The CDR3 DNA sequence: TGTGCCAGCAGGAACATGGAATCTGACTATGGCTACACCTTC. This gives the protein CASRNMESDYGYTF.

This rearrangement joins TRBV29-1 to TRBJ1-1; tentatively, D is TRBD1 (6 bases). V shed 3 bases and J shed 5 bases, with 13 bases lying between them. The CDR3 is 13 residues long. From germline, CDR1 is SQVTM and CDR2 ANQGSEA. The CDR3 nucleotides read TGCAGCGTTGATTGGGGAGGGGGAACTGAAGCTTTCTTT. Residues: CSVDWGGGTEAFF.

In this sample, this clone turned up a few times. The V call is TRBV10-3, the J call TRBJ1-2, with D unclear. CDR1 is ENHRY, CDR2 SYGVKD, per germline. The CDR3 is 13 amino acids. V dropped 2 bases and J dropped 3 bases, with 7 bases sitting between them. DNA for the CDR3: TGTGCCATCAGTGAGGAGGGAGACTATGGCTACACCTTC. Its translation: CAISEEGDYGYTF.

This clone is medium-sized (0.01 to 0.1%). The rearrangement links TRBV5-6 to TRBJ1-4, with D hard to call. The CDR3 consists of 15 residues. The ends were cut back, 3 bases at V and 8 bases at J, with 17 bases in the middle. Germline CDR1 is SGHDT and CDR2 is YYEEEE. The CDR3 DNA is TGTGCCAGCAGCTCCCGGGAGGTGCTGCGGGAAAAACTGTTTTTT. It is translated as CASSSREVLREKLFF. Based on the CDR3 plus reference TRBV5-6 and TRBJ1-4, the full variable domain is DAGVTQSPTHLIKTRGQQVTLRCSPKSGHDTVSWYQQALGQGPQFIFQYYEEEERQRGNFPDRFSGHQFPNYSSELNVNALLLGDSALYLCASSSREVLREKLFFGSGTQLSVL.